This T cell receptor beta chain came from a study of Ad26.COV2.S vaccination and SARS-CoV-2 variants (dated by TCRdb to the early 2020s). Broadly, across the study: Donors in the vaccine arm were drawn from COV1001, a phase I-IIa trial of Ad26.COV2.S in healthy adults that was multicentre, randomized, double-blind and placebo-controlled. The specificity and breadth of SARS-CoV-2-reactive T cell receptors after Ad26.COV2.S vaccination were assessed by TCRbeta repertoire sequencing. Blinding of investigators to trial group allocation was maintained during experiments and outcome assessment. The TCR-sequenced set comprised about 30 samples: roughly 19 Ad26.COV2.S vaccine recipients, 5 placebo recipients and 8 SARS-CoV-2 convalescent individuals. Trial participants were randomized into five groups of five, in which low-dose or high-dose Ad26.COV2.S was given once or twice, or placebo was given on both occasions. Ad26.COV2.S was given intramuscularly at 5x10^10 or 1x10^11 viral particles, as a single shot or as two shots 56 days apart. Study-wide conclusions, independent of this receptor: Higher spike-specific TCR breadth was observed in Ad26.COV2.S recipients than in placebo recipients (P = 0.0014). After vaccination, spike-specific CD8+ and CD4+ T cell responses were reported to show substantial breadth. Comparable non-spike TCR breadth was observed between vaccine and placebo recipients, consistent with only spike being contained in the vaccine. The study was not powered to compare responses between vaccine doses or regimens. According to the authors, total T cell responses may have been underestimated by the TCR breadth and depth analyses.

Notes on this clone: This clone's antigen is unknown. No base quality values were provided; no much bigger clone lies one nucleotide off.

Interpreted using the paper, the treatment or condition label stands for: roughly 18 received Ad26.COV2.S at low or high dose, single or two shots; roughly five received placebo; per-sample allocation not given. For vaccine and placebo recipients, repertoires were sequenced using samples collected on day 63 after the first injection. Between 29 July and 7 August 2020, Cohort 1b enrolled around 25 adults aged 18-55 years at one site in Boston, USA. Ad26.COV2.S was a replication-incompetent adenovirus type 26 vector that expressed a prefusion-stabilized SARS-CoV-2 spike protein derived from the original Wuhan strain. From the germline V gene (reference sequence), CDR1 is SEHNR and CDR2 is FQNEAQ. V and J are truncated by 5 bases and 8 bases respectively, leaving an intervening sequence of 21 bases. CDR3 length: 15 amino acids, cysteine to phenylalanine. CDR3 DNA only is kept here, 45 bases in frame from base 1.

The immunoSEQ Assay was used to sequence TCRbeta CDR3 regions. After extraction, genomic DNA underwent amplification by bias-controlled multiplex PCR, followed by high-throughput sequencing. As for the authors' bioinformatics: Collapsing and filtering of sequences were performed to quantify the absolute abundance of each unique TCRbeta CDR3 region. T cell fraction was estimated by normalization of TCRbeta template counts to usable DNA, with usable DNA being measured through amplification of reference genes present in all nucleated cells. Repertoire TCRs were annotated as SARS-CoV-2-specific when V gene, CDR3 amino acid sequence and J gene were exactly matched to a known reactive TCR set. MIRA supplied the reference SARS-CoV-2 TCR set, which was filtered for enrichment in COVID-19-positive ImmuneCODE repertoires so that public or cross-reactive TCRs were removed. Drawing on the MIRA antigens, annotated TCRs were analysed further at the level of specific ORF or position within ORF. Depth was the summed frequency of annotated unique rearrangements, while breadth was defined as annotated unique rearrangements over total unique productive rearrangements. Two-sided Wilcoxon rank-sum tests were applied when comparing TCR breadth between groups. Held by TCRdb, this immuneACCESS table contains in-frame sequences only and omits some clones. Under half of the omission traces to an unresolved V gene where checked; the cause of the rest is unknown. The DNA gave D and trimming, while V, J and clone size come from that table. The sample table holds a few hundred thousand clones, of which roughly 87% were seen once. The biggest ten clones account for 2.9% of the sample.

Recombination joined TRBV7-9 with TRBJ1-2; TRBD1 is a weak D gene call, 5 bases matching. The TCR comes from a person aged 18-60 years who received the Ad26.COV2.S COVID-19 vaccine or a placebo. The sequencing used peripheral blood, collected in a trial of Ad26.COV2.S vaccine versus placebo. The nucleotides read TGTGCCAGCAGCACCCCGGGACTTCCTTCGGGCGGCTACACCTTC. The resulting protein is CASSTPGLPSGGYTF. The full variable domain, completed from the reference TRBV7-9 and TRBJ1-2 proteins outside the CDR3, reads DTGVSQNPRHKITKRGQNVTFRCDPISEHNRLYWYRQTLGQGPEFLTYFQNEAQLEKSRLLSDRFSAERPKGSFSTLEIQRTEQGDSAMYLCASSTPGLPSGGYTFGSGTRLTVV.